The subject of this entry is one T cell receptor beta chain. Its antigen is still unknown. The data were taken from a study of T cell repertoires in cytomegalovirus infection. TCRdb called the reads again in MiXCR, with one record for every CDR3 protein. Of 900,000 to 950,000 distinct CDR3 sequences detected, roughly 30% appear once; the ten largest clones hold around an eighth. Between the trimmed V and J ends, which lost 5 bases and 5 bases, there was a span of 11 bases. In germline, CDR1 is MNHEY, CDR2 SVGEGT. The CDR3 has 13 amino acids. The receptor's source is a human donor in good health (CMV status not recorded). Some clones in this sample may be carry-over from other donors' samples. The chain has TRBV6-2 or TRBV6-3 and TRBJ2-3; D remains unclear. This specimen was cultured CD8+ T cells from PBMCs, taken from culture after CMV antigen stimulation. The CDR3 nucleotides read TGTGCCAGCAGTCCCACCAGACGAGATACGCAGTATTTT. As protein: CASSPTRRDTQYF.